This T cell receptor (beta chain) derives from a study of T-cell memory formation after mild COVID-19. Whole-study context: TCR clusters were mostly confined to one donor each.

Worth noting for this clonotype: Its specificity is not known.

The CDR3 extends over 18 amino acids. The ends were cut back, 3 bases at V and 4 bases at J, with 19 bases in the middle. Researchers used 5'RACE with constant-segment primers to make TCR alpha and TCR beta cDNA libraries that carry sample barcodes and UMIs. MiXCR was run by TCRdb on the 5' RACE reads, yielding one entry per CDR3 protein. The data contain 500,000 to 650,000 distinct CDR3 sequences, 20% to 25% of them singletons. Overall study results and limits: CD4+ contracting clones lay mainly in CM and EM, CD8+ ones in EMRA. Clones that contracted from day 15 to 85 had balanced CD4/CD8; later expanders were CD4+ biased.

This sequence was found in an adult woman who had mild COVID-19 (a few samples of this study predate the infection). Cell type and time point are not known. The J gene is TRBJ2-6, the V gene TRBV12-3 or TRBV12-4; weak D call: TRBD1 (6 bases). Sequenced: PBMCs or a T cell subset sorted from them (not recorded which). This chain's CDR3 is CASSFWSNSGVGANVLTF. The CDR3 bases are TGTGCCAGCAGTTTCTGGAGTAACTCAGGGGTCGGGGCCAACGTCCTGACTTTC.